Listed here are 20 T cell receptor beta chains from one sample, sequenced in a study of T cells after yellow fever vaccination. MiXCR, run by TCRdb on the 5' RACE reads, gives a single entry per CDR3 protein. Of about 58,000 distinct CDR3 sequences listed, approximately 6.1% are singletons. Source: PBMCs, either bulk or a sorted T-cell subset (CD4+, CD8+, memory, or dextramer-sorted; not recorded which), taken on the day of the yellow fever booster vaccination. The receptors here all came from a man aged 18 to 29 who received the YFV17D yellow fever vaccine.

The DNA for the CDR3 is TGTGCCAGCAGCGTAGGGGGGGCGGGTCAGCCCCAGCATTTT. Protein: CASSVGGAGQPQHF. The genes are TRBV9 and TRBJ1-5; possibly TRBD1 for D (6 bases). CDR1 and CDR2 from the germline V gene are SGDLS and YYNGEE. The CDR3 has 14 amino acids. Trimming took off 0 bases at V and 6 bases at J, with 10 bases between the two ends.

This clonotype was counted many times. The V and J genes are TRBV9 and TRBJ2-3; the match to TRBD1 covers 8 bases. There are 13 residues in the CDR3. The junction had 3 bases not matched to a gene; V was cut back by 3 bases and J by 6 bases. Per the germline V gene, CDR1 is SGDLS and CDR2 is YYNGEE. The chain's CDR3 is CASSGQGWDTQYF. The CDR3 nucleotides are TGTGCCAGCAGCGGACAGGGGTGGGATACGCAGTATTTT.

J is TRBJ2-2 and V is TRBV5-5; 8 bases line up with TRBD1. V was clipped by 4 bases and J by 4 bases; unmatched bases: 3. The germline V gene encodes CDR1 SGHKS and CDR2 YYEKEE (reference sequence). This CDR3 has 14 residues. The CDR3 region is CASSRTGTTGELFF. As DNA, the CDR3 is TGTGCCAGCAGCCGGACAGGGACCACCGGGGAGCTGTTTTTT.

Comment on this clonotype: This may be a read error, as it is one base from a much larger clone. The CDR3, as DNA: TGCAGCGTCGGACAGGGACACAACGTCCTGACTTTC. Translated, it gives CSVGQGHNVLTF. The chain joins TRBV29-1 to TRBJ2-6; 8 bases align to TRBD1. With 6 bases clipped from V and 9 bases from J, the junction kept 4 bases outside the gene matches. From germline, CDR1 is SQVTM and CDR2 ANQGSEA. This CDR3 has 12 amino acids.

This clonotype was counted a few times. The chain couples TRBV3-1 to TRBJ2-1; 12 nucleotides align to TRBD2. The CDR3 has 14 amino acids. V was clipped by 6 bases and J by 9 bases; unmatched bases: 6. Germline CDR1 LGHDT, CDR2 YNNKEL (reference sequence). In DNA, the CDR3 is TGTGCCAGCAGTCTAGCGGGGGGGCCGGGTGAGCAGTTCTTC. Translated, it gives CASSLAGGPGEQFF.

The table lists this clonotype with many counts. The chain employs TRBV2 and TRBJ1-2, with 11 bases fitting TRBD1. The CDR3 extends over 12 amino acids. V shed 6 bases and J 7 bases; nucleotides not matched to a gene: 1. The germline V gene has CDR1 SNHLY and CDR2 FYNNEI. The CDR3 DNA reads as TGTGCCAGCAGGGACAGGGGGCCTGGCTACACCTTC. Protein product: CASRDRGPGYTF.

In its sample, this clonotype was seen many times. CDR3 in amino acids: CASSQGASGGENIQYF. The CDR3, as DNA: TGCGCCAGCAGCCAAGGGGCTAGCGGGGGAGAAAACATTCAGTACTTC. This sequence joins TRBV4-3 and TRBJ2-4; 10 bases map to TRBD2. The CDR3 runs 16 residues. V lost 1 base and J lost 5; bases outside the gene matches: 5. Per germline, CDR1 LGHNA and CDR2 YSLEER.

The rearrangement joins TRBV7-9 to TRBJ1-5; D is ambiguous. The CDR3 has 14 residues. Germline CDR1 is SEHNR and CDR2 is FQNEAQ (reference sequence). The V end lost 5 bases, the J end lost 10 bases, and 18 bases lay between the germline ends. The CDR3 region has the DNA TGTGCCAGCAGCCCGGACGGGATAATCAGCCCCCAGCATTTT. Translated, it gives CASSPDGIISPQHF.

The genes are TRBV25-1 and TRBJ2-7; 11 nucleotides line up with TRBD2. V lost 5 bases to trimming and J lost 2 bases; unmatched junction nucleotides: 11. CDR1 is MGHDK, CDR2 SYGVNS, per germline. The CDR3 is 17 residues long. This CDR3 reads CASSPLPGLAVAYEQYF. DNA for the CDR3: TGTGCCAGCAGTCCGCTGCCGGGACTAGCGGTAGCCTACGAGCAGTACTTC.

The genes are TRBV6-1 and TRBJ2-7; D gene unclear. From germline, CDR1 is MNHNS and CDR2 SASEGT. The CDR3 is 15 amino acids. With 0 bases removed from V and 3 bases from J, the gap between germline ends came to 12 bases. CDR3 nucleotides: TGTGCCAGCAGTGAAGCTCCGGAAGGAGACTACGAGCAGTACTTC. Amino acids: CASSEAPEGDYEQYF.

This clonotype came up many times. The V and J genes are TRBV7-9 and TRBJ2-5, with D tentatively TRBD2 (6 bases). V was pared by 1 base and J by 3 bases, with 6 bases between. The CDR3 runs to 13 residues. The germline gives CDR1 SEHNR, CDR2 FQNEAQ (reference sequence). CDR3 sequence: CASSLGGEETQYF. The CDR3 region has the DNA TGTGCCAGCAGCTTAGGCGGGGAAGAGACCCAGTACTTC.

The rearrangement links TRBV19 to TRBJ1-5; no definite D call. Germline lookup yields CDR1 LNHDA and CDR2 SQIVND (reference sequence). This CDR3 is 12 amino acids long. Trimming stripped 6 bases from V and 3 bases from J, with 6 bases between. DNA for the CDR3: TGTGCCAGTAGCAACCTCAATCAGCCCCAGCATTTT. Its translation is CASSNLNQPQHF. The full variable domain, completed using reference TRBV19 and TRBJ1-5, is DGGITQSPKYLFRKEGQNVTLSCEQNLNHDAMYWYRQDPGQGLRLIYYSQIVNDFQKGDIAEGYSVSREKKESFPLTVTSAQKNPTAFYLCASSNLNQPQHFGDGTRLSIL.

This clonotype was seen more than once but under ten times. This rearrangement joins TRBV11-3 to TRBJ1-2; D ambiguous. The CDR3 totals 16 residues. Looked up from germline, CDR1 is SGHNT and CDR2 is YENEEA. With 4 bases removed from V and 0 bases from J, the gap between germline ends came to 15 bases. The CDR3 sequence: CASSSFDGTANYGYTF. The CDR3 coding sequence is TGTGCCAGCAGCTCCTTTGATGGAACTGCTAACTATGGCTACACCTTC.

The genes are TRBV2 and TRBJ1-1; the match to TRBD1 covers 12 bases. This CDR3 has 16 residues. Germline CDR1 and CDR2: SNHLY and FYNNEI. V lost 6 bases to trimming and J lost 7 bases; unmatched junction nucleotides: 12. DNA of the CDR3: TGTGCCAGCAGAGCAGGGACAGGGGGCGCAGACGATGAAGCTTTCTTT. This encodes CASRAGTGGADDEAFF.

The genes are TRBV7-2 and TRBJ1-1, with D possibly being TRBD1 (6 bases). The CDR3 contains 16 residues. Trimming left V 2 bases short and J 1 base short, with 14 bases between. Germline V gives CDR1 SGHTA, CDR2 FQGNSA. CDR3: CASSLSTGMGNTEAFF. The CDR3 DNA follows: TGTGCCAGCAGCTTATCTACAGGGATGGGGAACACTGAAGCTTTCTTT.

This clonotype occurred many times. V gene TRBV7-2 combines with J gene TRBJ1-5; D is unresolved. This CDR3 is built from 12 residues. Germline lookup yields CDR1 SGHTA and CDR2 FQGNSA. The V end lost 4 bases, the J end lost 7 bases, and 8 bases lay between the germline ends. The CDR3 DNA follows: TGTGCCAGCAGCTCTCTCGGGCAGCCCCAGCATTTT. Translating gives CASSSLGQPQHF. Drawing the rest from reference TRBV7-2 and TRBJ1-5, the complete variable domain is GAGVSQSPSNKVTEKGKDVELRCDPISGHTALYWYRQSLGQGLEFLIYFQGNSAPDKSGLPSDRFSAERTGGSVSTLTIQRTQQEDSAVYLCASSSLGQPQHFGDGTRLSIL.

This clonotype was found many times. This rearrangement joins TRBV6-5 to TRBJ1-1; no firm D call. The CDR3 sequence is 13 residues long. Germline values: CDR1 MNHEY, CDR2 SVGAGI. Trimming left V 1 base short and J 1 base short, with 4 bases between. The CDR3 DNA sequence: TGTGCCAGCAGTTACTATCAGAACACTGAAGCTTTCTTT. Translating it yields CASSYYQNTEAFF.

This chain links TRBV4-3 with TRBJ1-3, with D unresolved. The V gene's germline CDR1 is LGHNA and CDR2 YSLEER. V lost 0 bases and J 0 bases, leaving 9 bases between the germline ends. The CDR3 sequence is 16 residues long. CDR3: CASSQEEQSSGNTIYF. DNA for the CDR3: TGCGCCAGCAGCCAAGAGGAACAGAGCTCTGGAAACACCATATATTTT.

The chain has TRBV4-2 and TRBJ2-1; D may match TRBD1 or TRBD2 (6 bases each). Trimming removed 3 bases at V and 0 bases at J, with 12 bases between. This CDR3 is 16 amino acids long. The germline V gene encodes CDR1 LGHNA and CDR2 YNFKEQ. CDR3 protein: CASSQGGLSSYNEQFF. DNA for the CDR3: TGTGCCAGCAGCCAGGGGGGCCTAAGCTCCTACAATGAGCAGTTCTTC.

This clonotype occurred a few times. The chain uses TRBV6-5 and TRBJ2-2; D may correspond to TRBD1 or TRBD2 (5 bases each). Germline V gene sequence: CDR1 MNHEY, CDR2 SVGAGI. With 7 bases removed from V and 5 bases from J, the gap between germline ends came to 23 bases. This CDR3 comprises 17 residues. The CDR3 here is CASTRSPGTEKTGELFF. DNA of the CDR3: TGTGCCAGCACCCGGTCCCCCGGGACCGAAAAAACCGGGGAGCTGTTTTTT.